The text below deals with one T cell receptor beta chain. Its target is not known. Libraries were prepared by immunoSEQ multiplex PCR; TCRdb keeps only in-frame clonotypes and omits some of them. The repertoire holds 100,000 to 150,000 clones, with around 86% as singletons. The entry originates in a study of cytomegalovirus exposure and HLA in healthy donors. General study points: The investigators catalogued 150 to 200 TCR beta chains as cytomegalovirus-associated. Per published reports, the classifier diagnosed cytomegalovirus status with high specificity and sensitivity.

CDR3 length equals 15 residues. Germline V gene lookup returns CDR1 MRHNA and CDR2 SNTAGT. The ends lost 5 bases at V and 7 bases at J; junction bases unmatched: 10. This receptor was identified in a woman between 18 and 29 years old in good health and CMV-seronegative. The chain employs TRBV6-4 and TRBJ2-1; 8 nucleotides agree with TRBD2. Sequencing input: PBMCs. The CDR3 DNA reads as TGTGCCAGCAGTCTCTTCCCCGGGACTAGAAATGAGCAGTTCTTC. This sequence encodes CASSLFPGTRNEQFF.